These 13 T cell receptor beta chains share one sample of origin, sequenced in a study of cytomegalovirus exposure and HLA in healthy donors listed by TCRdb under 2017. The library was built by means of the immunoSEQ multiplex PCR assay. For the multiplex PCR, a mixture combining 60 forward primers for TCR Vbeta segments and 13 reverse primers for TCR Jbeta segments was used. TCRdb carries this immuneACCESS record with in-frame sequences only. Its versions omit some clonotypes, under half of them owing to an unresolved V gene in the studies checked, with the rest unexplained. For this sample the table gives some 160,000 clones, of which 70% to 80% were detected only once. The top ten clonotypes cover about 1.5% of the sample. The specimen sequenced was PBMCs. The source of these receptors is a male donor in good health and CMV-seronegative.

J is TRBJ1-1 and V is TRBV29-1; D gene unclear. CDR1 SQVTM and CDR2 ANQGSEA come from the germline V gene. This CDR3 has 12 amino acids. Trimming stripped 6 bases from V and 1 base from J, with 9 bases between. CDR3 coding DNA: TGCAGCGTAGTACAGTCGAACACTGAAGCTTTCTTT. It codes for CSVVQSNTEAFF.

The chain employs TRBV5-1 and TRBJ2-1; TRBD2 matches at 11 bases. Losses at the gene ends were 4 bases for V and 4 bases for J; bases not matched to a gene: 7. CDR3 length equals 16 residues. Looked up from germline, CDR1 is SGHRS and CDR2 is YFSETQ. The CDR3 loop is CASSIVLAGGYNEQFF. CDR3 bases: TGCGCCAGCAGCATAGTTTTAGCGGGAGGGTACAATGAGCAGTTCTTC.

This chain joins TRBV18 and TRBJ1-1; D is unclear. V was pared by 3 bases and J by 3 bases, with 11 bases between. The CDR3 covers 14 residues. Germline V gene sequence: CDR1 KGHSH, CDR2 LQKENI. The DNA for the CDR3 is TGTGCCAGCTCACCTGGGAGGTTGGACACTGAAGCTTTCTTT. Protein product: CASSPGRLDTEAFF.

This sequence joins TRBV6-6 and TRBJ2-5, with 7 bases fitting TRBD1. This CDR3 is built from 14 residues. The germline V gene has CDR1 MNHNY and CDR2 SVGAGI (reference sequence). V trimming: 7 bases; J trimming: 4 bases; junction bases outside the gene matches: 9. The CDR3 spells CASKLGSGGETQYF. The CDR3 DNA follows: TGTGCCAGCAAGCTTGGGTCAGGGGGAGAGACCCAGTACTTC.

The genes are TRBV27 and TRBJ2-3; D might be TRBD1 (5 bases). The V end was cut by 2 bases, the J end by 6 bases, with 12 bases between. This CDR3 has 14 residues. The germline V gene has CDR1 MNHEY and CDR2 SMNVEV (reference sequence). CDR3 DNA sequence: TGTGCCAGCAGTTTACAGGGCCCCGGGGATACGCAGTATTTT. Protein sequence: CASSLQGPGDTQYF.

This clone was counted a single time. V usage is TRBV6-1 and J usage is TRBJ2-1; 11 bases align to TRBD2. The CDR3 is 15 amino acids. Germline V gene sequence: CDR1 MNHNS, CDR2 SASEGT. The trim removed 7 bases at V and 6 bases at J, leaving 8 bases unmatched. The CDR3 region is CASTSGTSGLNEQFF. DNA for the CDR3: TGTGCCAGCACGTCCGGGACTAGCGGCCTCAATGAGCAGTTCTTC.

The chain employs TRBV7-2 and TRBJ2-2; D gene ambiguous. Trimming took off 2 bases at V and 7 bases at J, with 8 bases between the two ends. This CDR3 has 13 amino acids. In germline, CDR1 is SGHTA, CDR2 FQGNSA. As DNA, the CDR3 is TGTGCCAGCAGCTTACAACCCGGCGGGGAGCTGTTTTTT. As protein: CASSLQPGGELFF.

Written as DNA, the CDR3 is TGTGCCAGCAGCTTAGGCCCAGGGAGGGGGGATGAAAAACTGTTTTTT. It translates to CASSLGPGRGDEKLFF. The V gene is TRBV13, the J gene TRBJ1-4; perhaps TRBD1 as D (6 bases). Trimming shortened V by 0 bases and J by 6 bases, and 14 bases separated the two germline ends. From germline, CDR1 is PRHDT and CDR2 FYEKMQ (reference sequence). This CDR3 has 16 amino acids.

The rearrangement uses TRBV19 and TRBJ2-6; 9 bases agree with TRBD1. CDR3 length: 19 amino acids. With 5 bases clipped from V and 0 bases from J, the junction kept 11 bases outside the gene matches. Germline CDR1 and CDR2: LNHDA and SQIVND (reference sequence). CDR3 sequence: CASSSRRDRDPSGANVLTF. Written as DNA, the CDR3 is TGTGCCAGTAGTTCAAGGCGGGACAGGGACCCCTCTGGGGCCAACGTCCTGACTTTC.

The genes are TRBV6-6 and TRBJ1-5; a weak D match, TRBD1 (6 bases). CDR3 size: 16 residues. V lost 5 bases, J lost 3 bases, and 17 bases lay in between. The germline V gene has CDR1 MNHNY and CDR2 SVGAGI (reference sequence). The CDR3 loop is CASSPGQGNSNQPQHF. The CDR3 nucleotides read TGTGCCAGCAGTCCTGGCCAGGGGAATTCCAATCAGCCCCAGCATTTT.

The chain combines TRBV5-6 with TRBJ2-7, with TRBD2 as a possible D gene (5 bases). Looked up from germline, CDR1 is SGHDT and CDR2 is YYEEEE. V was clipped by 0 bases and J by 4 bases, with 8 bases between them. The length of the CDR3 is 13 residues. As DNA, the CDR3 is TGTGCCAGCAGCTTGGGACCGGGATACGAGCAGTACTTC. This translates into CASSLGPGYEQYF.

The V and J genes are TRBV5-1 and TRBJ2-7; 13 bases agree with TRBD2. Germline V CDR1 and CDR2: SGHRS, YFSETQ. This CDR3 has 19 amino acids. The ends lost 2 bases at V and 1 base at J; junction bases unmatched: 12. CDR3 DNA: TGCGCCAGCAGCTTCGCACCGGGACTAGCGGGGAGTAGGTCCTACGAGCAGTACTTC. Protein: CASSFAPGLAGSRSYEQYF.

The chain couples TRBV2 to TRBJ1-2, with D hard to call. Germline V CDR1 and CDR2: SNHLY, FYNNEI. The CDR3 has 11 residues. V was clipped by 6 bases and J by 7 bases, with 9 bases between them. The DNA for the CDR3 is TGTGCCAGCAGGTACACCTCTGGCTACACCTTC. Translating it yields CASRYTSGYTF.